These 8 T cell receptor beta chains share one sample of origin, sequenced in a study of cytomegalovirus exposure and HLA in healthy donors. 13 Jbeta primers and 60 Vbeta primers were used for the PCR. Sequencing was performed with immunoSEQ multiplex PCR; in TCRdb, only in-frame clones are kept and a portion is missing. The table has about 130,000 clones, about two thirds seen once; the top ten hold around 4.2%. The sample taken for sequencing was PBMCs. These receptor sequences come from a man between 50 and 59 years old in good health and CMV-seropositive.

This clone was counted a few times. The chain's CDR3 is CASSTTGIGTGELFF. CDR3 DNA: TGTGCCAGCAGCACAACAGGGATCGGCACCGGGGAGCTGTTTTTT. The V gene is TRBV6-1, the J gene TRBJ2-2; D perhaps matches TRBD1 (6 bases). This CDR3 comprises 15 residues. Germline CDR1 reads MNHNS; CDR2 reads SASEGT. Trimming cost V 6 bases and J 4 bases, with 15 bases left between them.

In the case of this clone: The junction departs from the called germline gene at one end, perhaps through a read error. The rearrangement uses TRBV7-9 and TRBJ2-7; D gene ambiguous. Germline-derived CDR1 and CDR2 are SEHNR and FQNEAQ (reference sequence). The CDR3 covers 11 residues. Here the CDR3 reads CSSSLSREQYF. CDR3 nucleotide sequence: TGTTCCAGCAGCTTAAGCAGGGAGCAGTACTTC. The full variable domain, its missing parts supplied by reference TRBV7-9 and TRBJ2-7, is DTGVSQNPRHKITKRGQNVTFRCDPISEHNRLYWYRQTLGQGPEFLTYFQNEAQLEKSRLLSDRFSAERPKGSFSTLEIQRTEQGDSAMYLCSSSLSREQYFGPGTRLTVT.

Here the CDR3 reads CASSSTSGEPNEQFF. For the CDR3, the DNA is TGCGCCAGCAGCTCGACTAGCGGGGAGCCCAATGAGCAGTTCTTC. The chain joins TRBV5-1 to TRBJ2-1, with TRBD2 identical over 11 bases. This CDR3 region has 15 residues. J lost 6 bases, V lost 3 bases, and 5 bases had no gene match. Germline V lookup: CDR1 SGHRS, CDR2 YFSETQ.

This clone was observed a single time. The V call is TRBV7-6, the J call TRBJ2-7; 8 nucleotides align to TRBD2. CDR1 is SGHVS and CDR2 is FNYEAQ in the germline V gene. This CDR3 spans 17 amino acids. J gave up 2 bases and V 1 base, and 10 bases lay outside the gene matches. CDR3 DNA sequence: TGTGCCAGCAGCTTAGGGGCGGTTAGCGGGAACCCCTACGAGCAGTACTTC. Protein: CASSLGAVSGNPYEQYF.

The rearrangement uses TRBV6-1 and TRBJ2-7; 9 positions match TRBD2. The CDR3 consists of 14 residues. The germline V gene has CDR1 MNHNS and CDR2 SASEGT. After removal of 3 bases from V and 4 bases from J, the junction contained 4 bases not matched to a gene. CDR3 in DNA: TGTGCCAGCAGTGAGACTAGCGGTGGATACGAGCAGTACTTC. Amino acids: CASSETSGGYEQYF.

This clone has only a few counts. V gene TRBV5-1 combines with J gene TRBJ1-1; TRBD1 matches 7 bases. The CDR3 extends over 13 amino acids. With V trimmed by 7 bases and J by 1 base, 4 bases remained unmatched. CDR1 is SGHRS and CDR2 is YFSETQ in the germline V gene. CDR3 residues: CASQGVRNTEAFF. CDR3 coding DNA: TGCGCCAGCCAGGGGGTACGGAACACTGAAGCTTTCTTT.

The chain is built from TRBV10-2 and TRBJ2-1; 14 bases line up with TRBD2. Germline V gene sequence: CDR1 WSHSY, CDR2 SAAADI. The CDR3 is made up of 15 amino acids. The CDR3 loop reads CTTTSGGASNNEQFF. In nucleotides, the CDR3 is TGCACGACGACTAGCGGGGGGGCAAGCAACAATGAGCAGTTCTTC.

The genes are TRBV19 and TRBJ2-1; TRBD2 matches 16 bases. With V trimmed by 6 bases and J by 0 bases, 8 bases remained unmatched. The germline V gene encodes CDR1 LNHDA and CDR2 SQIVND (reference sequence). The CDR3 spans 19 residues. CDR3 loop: CASSNGGLAGGPSYNEQFF. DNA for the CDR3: TGTGCCAGTAGCAATGGGGGACTAGCGGGGGGGCCCTCCTACAATGAGCAGTTCTTC.